The 30 T cell receptor beta chains listed next were all sequenced from one sample in a study of control samples from healthy donors and cancer patients. Assay used: immunoSEQ multiplex PCR; TCRdb lists only in-frame clones, some missing. There are approximately 110,000 clones in the sample; approximately 83% occur only once, and about 12% lies in the top ten. Sequenced material: blood. The receptors were gathered from a woman between 50 and 59 years old in good health.

The chain links TRBV7-2 to TRBJ2-3; TRBD1 or TRBD2 may be the D gene (6 bases each). Germline loops: CDR1 SGHTA, CDR2 FQGNSA. This CDR3 comprises 14 residues. V lost 6 bases and J 6 bases, leaving 16 bases between the germline ends. CDR3 loop: CASSPLRGADTQYF. The CDR3 DNA sequence: TGTGCCAGCAGTCCTTTAAGGGGGGCCGATACGCAGTATTTT.

This clone was seen a single time. The V gene is TRBV9, the J gene TRBJ1-6, with D tentatively TRBD1 (6 bases). The CDR3 extends over 14 amino acids. Trimming shortened V by 0 bases and J by 10 bases, and 11 bases separated the two germline ends. CDR1 and CDR2 (germline): SGDLS, YYNGEE. The CDR3 sequence is CASSVEQGGSPLHF. Written as DNA, the CDR3 is TGTGCCAGCAGCGTAGAACAGGGAGGGTCACCCCTCCACTTT.

The chain combines TRBV7-3 with TRBJ2-2; tentative D call: TRBD1 (5 bases). Germline values: CDR1 SGHTA, CDR2 FQGTGA. The V end was cut by 3 bases, the J end by 2 bases, with 16 bases between. The CDR3 sequence is 17 residues long. The CDR3 protein is CASSFSIGAANTGELFF. The CDR3, as DNA: TGTGCCAGCAGCTTCTCCATTGGGGCAGCCAACACCGGGGAGCTGTTTTTT. Combining the CDR3 with reference TRBV7-3 and TRBJ2-2 gives the whole variable domain GAGVSQTPSNKVTEKGKYVELRCDPISGHTALYWYRQSLGQGPEFLIYFQGTGAADDSGLPNDRFFAVRPEGSVSTLKIQRTERGDSAVYLCASSFSIGAANTGELFFGEGSRLTVL.

V gene TRBV3-1 (or the pseudogene TRBV3-2) combines with J gene TRBJ1-1; D unresolved. The germline V gene has CDR1 LGHDT and CDR2 YNNKEL (reference sequence). The CDR3 runs 18 residues. V gave up 0 bases and J gave up 1 base, with 18 bases separating them. As DNA, the CDR3 is TGTGCCAGCAGCCAAGATAATTTGCAGCCCAAAGAGAACACTGAAGCTTTCTTT. This codes for CASSQDNLQPKENTEAFF.

The V call is TRBV7-3, the J call TRBJ2-1; 11 nucleotides line up with TRBD2. Germline CDR1 reads SGHTA; CDR2 reads FQGTGA. The CDR3 spans 15 residues. V lost 5 bases, J lost 9 bases, and 9 bases stayed unmatched. The CDR3 DNA follows: TGTGCCAGCAGCAACACTAGCGGGAGTTTCGGTGAGCAGTTCTTC. It is translated as CASSNTSGSFGEQFF.

The CDR3 loop is CATSDPRASGRGTGELFF. CDR3 DNA: TGTGCCACCAGTGATCCCCGCGCGAGCGGGAGAGGCACCGGGGAGCTGTTTTTT. The chain links TRBV24-1 to TRBJ2-2, with 8 bases aligning to TRBD2. CDR3 length equals 18 residues. The trim removed 3 bases at V and 4 bases at J, leaving 12 bases unmatched. The V gene's germline CDR1 is KGHDR and CDR2 SFDVKD.

This clone appeared a single time. This rearrangement joins TRBV7-9 to TRBJ1-1; perhaps TRBD1 as D (5 bases). Per germline, CDR1 SEHNR and CDR2 FQNEAQ (reference sequence). Trimming pared 1 base from V and 1 base from J, leaving 7 bases between. The CDR3 extends over 14 amino acids. Here the CDR3 reads CASSLGQQNTEAFF. CDR3 sequence (DNA): TGTGCCAGCAGCTTAGGACAGCAGAACACTGAAGCTTTCTTT.

The rearrangement uses TRBV7-9 and TRBJ2-7, with D perhaps matching TRBD2 (6 bases). CDR1 is SEHNR, CDR2 FQNEAQ, per germline (reference sequence). The CDR3 has 13 amino acids. V lost 2 bases and J 7 bases, leaving 12 bases between the germline ends. CDR3 sequence: CASSLMRAGEQYF. In DNA, the CDR3 is TGTGCCAGCAGCTTAATGAGGGCGGGAGAGCAGTACTTC.

This rearrangement joins TRBV5-4 to TRBJ2-1, with 11 bases lining up with TRBD1. There are 15 residues in the CDR3. Germline trimming cut 3 bases from V and 3 bases from J; bases unmatched to any gene: 2. Per germline, CDR1 SGHNT and CDR2 YYREEE (reference sequence). The CDR3 loop is CASSSGTGGYNEQFF. CDR3 DNA sequence: TGTGCCAGCAGCTCCGGGACAGGGGGCTACAATGAGCAGTTCTTC.

The chain employs TRBV13 and TRBJ2-3; TRBD1 agrees at 7 bases. This CDR3 is 14 amino acids long. Trimming took 4 bases from V and 2 from J; bases not matched to a gene: 3. Looked up from germline, CDR1 is PRHDT and CDR2 is FYEKMQ (reference sequence). The CDR3 sequence: CASSSGQTTDTQYF. As DNA, the CDR3 is TGTGCCAGCAGCTCGGGACAGACCACAGATACGCAGTATTTT.

The rearrangement joins TRBV9 to TRBJ1-3; no definite D call. The length of the CDR3 is 14 residues. In germline, CDR1 is SGDLS, CDR2 YYNGEE. V dropped 0 bases and J dropped 1 base, with 5 bases sitting between them. CDR3 protein: CASSVDGSGNTIYF. In nucleotides, the CDR3 is TGTGCCAGCAGCGTAGATGGATCTGGAAACACCATATATTTT.

V gene TRBV30 combines with J gene TRBJ2-3, with D possibly TRBD2 on 5 matching bases. The CDR3 sequence is 12 residues long. The germline V gene has CDR1 GTSNPN and CDR2 SVGIG (reference sequence). V was pared by 4 bases and J by 6 bases, with 11 bases between. The CDR3 nucleotides read TGTGCCTGGATGCGGAGGAGGGATACGCAGTATTTT. This translates into CAWMRRRDTQYF. The full variable domain, with the rest looked up from reference TRBV30 and TRBJ2-3, is SQTIHQWPATLVQPVGSPLSLECTVEGTSNPNLYWYRQAAGRGLQLLFYSVGIGQISSEVPQNLSASRPQDRQFILSSKKLLLSDSGFYLCAWMRRRDTQYFGPGTRLTVL.

The chain has TRBV5-4 and TRBJ2-4; a weak D match, TRBD2 (5 bases). Germline V gene sequence: CDR1 SGHNT, CDR2 YYREEE (reference sequence). Trimming left V 1 base short and J 0 bases short, with 8 bases between. The CDR3 has 15 amino acids. DNA of the CDR3: TGTGCCAGCAGCTTGTGGGAGTTAGCCAAAAACATTCAGTACTTC. Protein: CASSLWELAKNIQYF.

This sequence joins TRBV7-9 and TRBJ1-4; D is unclear. Trimming stripped 5 bases from V and 0 bases from J, with 16 bases between. Germline V gene lookup returns CDR1 SEHNR and CDR2 FQNEAQ (reference sequence). The CDR3 runs 17 residues. The CDR3 loop is CASSRGRIGSTNEKLFF. CDR3 in DNA: TGTGCCAGCAGCCGCGGACGAATTGGTTCAACTAATGAAAAACTGTTTTTT.

This clone was observed once. The CDR3 sequence: CASSRDSYNEQFF. In nucleotides, the CDR3 is TGTGCCAGCAGCCGGGACAGCTACAATGAGCAGTTCTTC. The chain recombines TRBV25-1 with TRBJ2-1, with 7 bases lining up with TRBD1. The ends lost 6 bases at V and 3 bases at J; junction bases unmatched: 2. There are 13 residues in the CDR3. Germline V gene data show CDR1 as MGHDK and CDR2 as SYGVNS.

The chain employs TRBV6-6 and TRBJ2-1; TRBD2 aligns across 7 bases. CDR3 length: 14 amino acids. V lost 5 bases, J lost 8 bases, and 9 bases stayed unmatched. Looked up from germline, CDR1 is MNHNY and CDR2 is SVGAGI (reference sequence). CDR3 sequence reads: CASSGLVGWDEQFF. CDR3 nucleotides: TGTGCCAGCAGTGGACTAGTTGGGTGGGATGAGCAGTTCTTC.

V gene TRBV3-1 (or the pseudogene TRBV3-2) combines with J gene TRBJ2-7; D possibly matches TRBD1 or TRBD2 (5 bases each). CDR3 length: 14 amino acids. With 0 bases removed from V and 4 bases from J, the gap between germline ends came to 10 bases. Germline values: CDR1 LGHDT, CDR2 YNNKEL (reference sequence). The CDR3 here is CASSQEAGSYEQYF. CDR3 coding DNA: TGTGCCAGCAGCCAAGAAGCAGGGAGTTACGAGCAGTACTTC.

V usage is TRBV24-1 and J usage is TRBJ1-2, with D maybe TRBD1 (5 bases). Between the trimmed V and J ends, which lost 4 bases and 2 bases, there was a span of 10 bases. There are 14 residues in the CDR3. The germline CDR1 and CDR2 sequences are KGHDR and SFDVKD. As DNA, the CDR3 is TGTGCCACCAGTGACAGGCAGGGAAACTATGGCTACACCTTC. It yields the protein CATSDRQGNYGYTF.

The chain recombines TRBV7-5 with TRBJ1-2; no DNA check was done on the table's D call, TRBD1. TRBV7-5 constitutes a pseudogene. The CDR3 has 15 amino acids. The DNA for the CDR3 is TGTGCCAGAAGCTCCCGGGACAGGGAGGACTATGGCTACACCTTC. Its translation is CARSSRDREDYGYTF.

The gene calls are TRBV2 and TRBJ1-5; 9 bases align to TRBD1. Germline CDR1 SNHLY, CDR2 FYNNEI. This CDR3 is 14 amino acids long. Unmatched junction bases numbered 5, after V lost 6 bases and J lost 5 bases. In DNA form, the CDR3 reads TGTGCCAGCAGCCTGGACAGGGGATATCAGCCCCAGCATTTT. Residues: CASSLDRGYQPQHF.

V usage is TRBV28 and J usage is TRBJ2-1; 12 nucleotides align to TRBD2. V shed 6 bases, J shed 9 bases, and the junction held 6 bases outside the gene matches. The CDR3 loop spans 14 amino acids. CDR1 is MDHEN and CDR2 is SYDVKM in the germline V gene. The CDR3 DNA reads as TGTGCCAGCAGGCTGACTAGCGGGGGCGGTGAGCAGTTCTTC. As protein: CASRLTSGGGEQFF.

The chain recombines TRBV5-1 with TRBJ2-7; 9 bases are a match to TRBD1. Germline values: CDR1 SGHRS, CDR2 YFSETQ. This CDR3 region has 14 residues. J lost 3 bases, V lost 0 bases, and 1 base had no gene match. The CDR3 is CASSLGDRVYEQYF. The DNA of the CDR3 is TGCGCCAGCAGCTTGGGGGACAGGGTCTACGAGCAGTACTTC.

This chain's CDR3 is CASSLNRNTGELFF. The CDR3 DNA reads TGTGCCAGCAGCTTAAACAGAAACACCGGGGAGCTGTTTTTT. The rearrangement links TRBV7-3 to TRBJ2-2; D remains ambiguous. The length of the CDR3 is 14 residues. The V gene lost 1 base and the J gene lost 2 bases, with 5 bases spanning the gap. The germline gives CDR1 SGHTA, CDR2 FQGTGA.

The J gene is TRBJ1-2, the V gene TRBV9; the D is unclear. The V gene's germline CDR1 is SGDLS and CDR2 YYNGEE. The CDR3 is 13 amino acids. V lost 6 bases and J lost 4, with 13 bases in between. In DNA form, the CDR3 reads TGTGCCAGCACCCAGGACGGCCTCTATGGCTACACCTTC. This sequence encodes CASTQDGLYGYTF.

This clone was found a few times. This chain uses TRBV6-2 or TRBV6-3 with TRBJ2-1; D unresolved. CDR1 MNHEY and CDR2 SVGEGT come from the germline V gene. Trimming left V 0 bases short and J 3 bases short, with 6 bases between. The CDR3 totals 14 residues. The CDR3 sequence is CASSYSRVYNEQFF. CDR3 in DNA: TGTGCCAGCAGTTACTCCCGGGTCTACAATGAGCAGTTCTTC.

The chain uses TRBV28 and TRBJ1-5; D is unclear. With 5 bases removed from V and 3 bases from J, the gap between germline ends came to 14 bases. The CDR3 runs 15 residues. CDR1 and CDR2 from the germline V gene are MDHEN and SYDVKM. The CDR3 DNA reads as TGTGCCAGCAGTCTACCCGGTGCTGCCAATCAGCCCCAGCATTTT. It encodes CASSLPGAANQPQHF. Supplemented by reference TRBV28 and TRBJ1-5, the full variable domain reads DVKVTQSSRYLVKRTGEKVFLECVQDMDHENMFWYRQDPGLGLRLIYFSYDVKMKEKGDIPEGYSVSREKKERFSLILESASTNQTSMYLCASSLPGAANQPQHFGDGTRLSIL.

The rearrangement uses TRBV30 and TRBJ1-5; no reliable D call. Deletions cut 0 bases from V and 4 bases from J, with 7 bases between. The V gene's germline CDR1 is GTSNPN and CDR2 SVGIG (reference sequence). CDR3 size: 13 residues. CDR3 amino acids: CAWSVGQNQPQHF. The CDR3 DNA follows: TGTGCCTGGAGTGTCGGCCAGAATCAGCCCCAGCATTTT.

Only one count was recorded for this clone. V gene TRBV18 combines with J gene TRBJ1-2; 9 nucleotides align to TRBD1. This CDR3 has 16 residues. The germline gives CDR1 KGHSH, CDR2 LQKENI. The ends lost 6 bases at V and 2 bases at J; junction bases unmatched: 10. CDR3 residues: CASSPLQGQGNYGYTF. The CDR3 region has the DNA TGTGCCAGCTCGCCCCTTCAGGGACAGGGAAACTATGGCTACACCTTC.

The chain has TRBV10-2 and TRBJ1-4; 10 bases line up with TRBD1. Germline V gene data show CDR1 as WSHSY and CDR2 as SAAADI. The CDR3 is made up of 16 amino acids. Trimming at V came to 6 bases and at J to 7 bases, leaving 11 bases not matched to a gene. The CDR3 protein is CASRDRPGQGREKLFF. Here the CDR3 DNA reads TGCGCCAGCAGGGACCGCCCGGGACAGGGGCGTGAAAAACTGTTTTTT.

V gene TRBV11-3 combines with J gene TRBJ2-7; the match to TRBD2 covers 7 bases. The CDR3 consists of 15 residues. With V trimmed by 0 bases and J by 4 bases, 6 bases remained unmatched. The germline V gene encodes CDR1 SGHNT and CDR2 YENEEA. For the CDR3, the DNA is TGTGCCAGCAGCTTAGAGGTCCTCGGGGGGTACGAGCAGTACTTC. Translating gives CASSLEVLGGYEQYF.